One and the same sample provided the 29 T cell receptor beta chains below, sequenced in a study of T cell repertoires in cytomegalovirus infection. TCRdb fed the reads into MiXCR, producing one record per CDR3 protein. The table lists hundreds of thousands of distinct CDR3 sequences, approximately 25% of them singletons. The sequenced material came from CD8+ T cells from PBMCs. The source is a human donor in good health (CMV status not recorded). Some clones in this sample may be carry-over from other donors' samples.

V is TRBV20-1 and J is TRBJ2-3, with D possibly matching TRBD2 (6 bases). The CDR3 runs 13 residues. Between the trimmed V and J ends, which lost 5 bases and 2 bases, there was a span of 11 bases. Looked up from germline, CDR1 is DFQATT and CDR2 is SNEGSKA (reference sequence). The CDR3 is CSAPRDFTDTQYF. CDR3 sequence (DNA): TGCAGTGCTCCACGGGACTTCACAGATACGCAGTATTTT.

This clonotype appeared many times. The chain is built from TRBV10-3 and TRBJ1-5; D is unresolved. Trimming cost V 0 bases and J 1 base, with 7 bases left between them. The CDR3 runs 15 residues. The V gene's germline CDR1 is ENHRY and CDR2 SYGVKD. CDR3 protein: CAISESGGSNQPQHF. The CDR3 DNA reads TGTGCCATCAGTGAGTCAGGAGGGAGCAATCAGCCCCAGCATTTT.

The chain uses TRBV27 and TRBJ2-5; 7 bases agree with TRBD2. In germline, CDR1 is MNHEY, CDR2 SMNVEV (reference sequence). This CDR3 contains 12 residues. J was trimmed by 4 bases and V by 10 bases; bases with no gene match: 6. CDR3 in DNA: TGTGCCATCGGCGGGGGTGGAGAGACCCAGTACTTC. Translation gives CAIGGGGETQYF.

The gene calls are TRBV7-9 and TRBJ1-1, with D possibly being TRBD1 (5 bases). Germline V CDR1 and CDR2: SEHNR, FQNEAQ (reference sequence). The CDR3 is 13 residues long. Trimming took off 2 bases at V and 8 bases at J, with 12 bases between the two ends. The CDR3 sequence: CASSLPGPREAFF. CDR3 coding DNA: TGTGCCAGCAGCTTACCGGGACCAAGGGAAGCTTTCTTT.

This clonotype was picked up a small number of times. This chain links TRBV28 with TRBJ1-1; tentatively, D is TRBD1 (6 bases). The germline V gene encodes CDR1 MDHEN and CDR2 SYDVKM. CDR3 size: 13 residues. V was pared by 2 bases and J by 7 bases, with 11 bases between. Here the CDR3 DNA reads TGTGCCAGCAGTTTAATGGGGGCATTTGAAGCTTTCTTT. Translated, it gives CASSLMGAFEAFF. Supplemented by reference TRBV28 and TRBJ1-1, the full variable domain reads DVKVTQSSRYLVKRTGEKVFLECVQDMDHENMFWYRQDPGLGLRLIYFSYDVKMKEKGDIPEGYSVSREKKERFSLILESASTNQTSMYLCASSLMGAFEAFFGQGTRLTVV.

The table lists this clonotype with a few counts. This chain joins TRBV20-1 and TRBJ1-5; D not resolved. V was pared by 4 bases and J by 6 bases, with 13 bases between. The CDR3 consists of 13 residues. Germline V gene lookup returns CDR1 DFQATT and CDR2 SNEGSKA (reference sequence). In nucleotides, the CDR3 is TGCAGTGCTAATGAGGCCCTCGGTCAGCCCCAGCATTTT. This codes for CSANEALGQPQHF.

This clonotype was picked up a small number of times. The genes are TRBV7-9 and TRBJ1-1; no definite D call. The CDR3 extends over 14 amino acids. The germline CDR1 and CDR2 sequences are SEHNR and FQNEAQ (reference sequence). V was trimmed by 6 bases and J by 3 bases, leaving 14 bases between them. In DNA, the CDR3 is TGTGCCAGCAGACAGTCTTCCGGGGACACTGAAGCTTTCTTT. This codes for CASRQSSGDTEAFF.

In its sample, this clonotype was seen once. J is TRBJ1-2 and V is TRBV7-9; D unresolved. Per germline, CDR1 SEHNR and CDR2 FQNEAQ (reference sequence). Trimming stripped 0 bases from V and 4 bases from J, with 15 bases between. CDR3 length: 16 residues. Written as DNA, the CDR3 is TGTGCCAGCAGCTTAGCATTTGCAGGTTCCTCCTATGGCTACACCTTC. Its protein product is CASSLAFAGSSYGYTF.

This clonotype was detected a few times. The chain combines TRBV28 with TRBJ2-5; 9 nucleotides align to TRBD2. Looked up from germline, CDR1 is MDHEN and CDR2 is SYDVKM. Losses at the gene ends were 7 bases for V and 1 base for J; bases not matched to a gene: 7. The CDR3 runs 15 residues. CDR3 coding DNA: TGTGCCAGCACCGAGCGGGGGGCCCCCCAAGAGACCCAGTACTTC. It specifies CASTERGAPQETQYF.

This clonotype was observed a few times. The chain carries TRBV10-3 and TRBJ1-2; the D gene is possibly TRBD1 (6 bases). The CDR3 is 12 residues long. V was clipped by 0 bases and J by 9 bases, with 8 bases between them. CDR1 and CDR2 from the germline V gene are ENHRY and SYGVKD. CDR3 protein: CAISESGDSYTF. In DNA, the CDR3 is TGTGCCATCAGTGAGTCTGGGGACAGCTACACCTTC.

This clonotype was picked up a small number of times. The genes are TRBV6-2 or TRBV6-3 and TRBJ1-5; D possibly corresponds to TRBD1 (5 bases). The CDR3 runs 13 residues. Germline V gene data show CDR1 as MNHEY and CDR2 as SVGEGT. Trimming took off 7 bases at V and 9 bases at J, with 16 bases between the two ends. The CDR3 reads CASTQGFMRPQHF. In nucleotides, the CDR3 is TGTGCCAGCACCCAGGGCTTTATGAGGCCCCAGCATTTT.

This clonotype came up a few times. DNA for the CDR3: TGTGCCAGCAATAGGAGAGGCTCCACAGATACGCAGTATTTT. Residues: CASNRRGSTDTQYF. The V gene is TRBV6-1, the J gene TRBJ2-3; D is undetermined. This CDR3 contains 14 residues. V was trimmed by 7 bases and J by 2 bases, leaving 13 bases between them. Per the germline V gene, CDR1 is MNHNS and CDR2 is SASEGT.

The sample holds many counts of this clonotype. The J gene is TRBJ2-1, the V gene TRBV7-3; 7 bases align to TRBD2. The ends lost 5 bases at V and 6 bases at J; junction bases unmatched: 4. The germline gives CDR1 SGHTA, CDR2 FQGTGA. CDR3 size: 13 residues. In DNA, the CDR3 is TGTGCCAGCAGCGTGTGGGGGGGCAATGAGCAGTTCTTC. Translation: CASSVWGGNEQFF.

The rearrangement links TRBV28 to TRBJ1-2; possible D gene TRBD1, 5 bases. This CDR3 has 14 residues. Germline assignment: CDR1 MDHEN and CDR2 SYDVKM. Deletions cut 3 bases from V and 4 bases from J, with 12 bases between. CDR3 sequence (DNA): TGTGCCAGCAGTTTTGGAGGGGCGGGCTATGGCTACACCTTC. Translated, it gives CASSFGGAGYGYTF.

The V and J genes are TRBV10-3 and TRBJ2-7; D gene uncertain. CDR3 length: 13 amino acids. Per germline, CDR1 ENHRY and CDR2 SYGVKD. The V gene lost 3 bases and the J gene lost 0 bases, with 6 bases spanning the gap. In DNA, the CDR3 is TGTGCCATCAGTGAAATGAACTCCTACGAGCAGTACGTC. Protein: CAISEMNSYEQYV.

This clonotype has a handful of counts. This chain uses TRBV2 with TRBJ1-2, with D unresolved. Looked up from germline, CDR1 is SNHLY and CDR2 is FYNNEI. The CDR3 consists of 13 residues. With 4 bases removed from V and 1 base from J, the gap between germline ends came to 7 bases. CDR3 sequence: CASSVNINYGYTF. CDR3 coding DNA: TGTGCCAGCAGTGTCAATATTAACTATGGCTACACCTTC.

In this sample, this clonotype turned up many times. This rearrangement joins TRBV7-6 to TRBJ1-1, with 7 bases identical to TRBD1. Germline assignment: CDR1 SGHVS and CDR2 FNYEAQ. V shed 7 bases, J shed 1 base, and the junction held 6 bases outside the gene matches. The CDR3 is 14 residues long. CDR3 DNA sequence: TGTGCCAGCACCCAACGACAGGGGAACACTGAAGCTTTCTTT. Amino acid sequence: CASTQRQGNTEAFF.

The V and J genes are TRBV15 and TRBJ2-7; D remains ambiguous. The CDR3 covers 14 residues. CDR1 and CDR2 (germline): LNHNV, YYDKDF (reference sequence). V gave up 3 bases and J gave up 6 bases, with 15 bases separating them. CDR3 in amino acids: CATSSQKSFAEQYF. CDR3 sequence (DNA): TGTGCCACCAGCAGCCAGAAGTCCTTTGCCGAGCAGTACTTC.

This clonotype showed up many times. The rearrangement joins TRBV7-9 to TRBJ2-1; unclear D gene. Germline CDR1 and CDR2: SEHNR and FQNEAQ (reference sequence). Between the trimmed V and J ends, which lost 7 bases and 4 bases, there was a span of 17 bases. The CDR3 runs 15 residues. CDR3: CASTPLLDEYNEQFF. The CDR3, as DNA: TGTGCCAGCACCCCACTCTTGGACGAGTACAATGAGCAGTTCTTC. The variable domain in full, completed from reference TRBV7-9 and TRBJ2-1, reads DTGVSQNPRHKITKRGQNVTFRCDPISEHNRLYWYRQTLGQGPEFLTYFQNEAQLEKSRLLSDRFSAERPKGSFSTLEIQRTEQGDSAMYLCASTPLLDEYNEQFFGPGTRLTVL.

The J gene is TRBJ2-2, the V gene TRBV29-1; 8 positions match TRBD1. CDR3 length: 17 amino acids. Germline trimming cut 0 bases from V and 6 bases from J; bases unmatched to any gene: 12. Per the germline V gene, CDR1 is SQVTM and CDR2 is ANQGSEA. The CDR3 is CSVEDYSGQGVSGELFF. In nucleotides, the CDR3 is TGCAGCGTTGAAGATTACAGCGGACAGGGAGTATCCGGGGAGCTGTTTTTT.

This chain joins TRBV12-3 or TRBV12-4 and TRBJ1-1; 7 bases map to TRBD1. V dropped 6 bases and J dropped 3; count of bases not matched to a gene: 7. There are 14 residues in the CDR3. DNA of the CDR3: TGTGCCAGCAGGCAGACAGGGAGAGACACTGAAGCTTTCTTT. Its protein is CASRQTGRDTEAFF.

This clonotype appeared many times. CDR3 DNA: TGTGCCAGCAGCCTCCTCCGCGGCGACAGGAGTGGAGCTTTCTTT. Translation: CASSLLRGDRSGAFF. This chain links TRBV11-3 with TRBJ1-1; TRBD1 is a possible D gene (6 bases). The CDR3 loop spans 15 amino acids. The V gene lost 5 bases and the J gene lost 10 bases, with 23 bases spanning the gap. The germline gives CDR1 SGHNT, CDR2 YENEEA.

The gene calls are TRBV10-3 and TRBJ2-2; TRBD1 matches 9 bases. V lost 10 bases and J lost 3; bases outside the gene matches: 9. Germline CDR1 is ENHRY and CDR2 is SYGVKD. The CDR3 loop spans 15 amino acids. The CDR3 sequence: CATSSGTGHTGELFF. DNA for the CDR3: TGTGCCACCTCATCGGGGACAGGGCACACCGGGGAGCTGTTTTTT.

This chain joins TRBV29-1 and TRBJ2-7; D not resolved. Looked up from germline, CDR1 is SQVTM and CDR2 is ANQGSEA. Trimming removed 2 bases from V and 3 bases from J, with 2 bases in between. The CDR3 is 10 amino acids. The CDR3 region is CSVENYEQYV. In DNA, the CDR3 is TGCAGCGTTGAAAACTACGAGCAGTACGTC.

The table lists this clonotype with many counts. The rearrangement uses TRBV28 and TRBJ2-7, with D possibly called TRBD1 or TRBD2 (6 bases each). The germline V gene has CDR1 MDHEN and CDR2 SYDVKM. Trimming cost V 3 bases and J 0 bases, with 12 bases left between them. The CDR3 runs 15 residues. CDR3 DNA sequence: TGTGCCAGCAGTTTTACAGGGAGGAGCTCCTACGAGCAGTACGTC. Its translation is CASSFTGRSSYEQYV.

This clonotype was counted between two and nine times. The chain carries TRBV2 and TRBJ2-5; D could derive from TRBD1 or TRBD2 (5 bases each). In germline, CDR1 is SNHLY, CDR2 FYNNEI. Trimming shortened V by 4 bases and J by 7 bases, and 13 bases separated the two germline ends. The CDR3 sequence is 13 residues long. CDR3: CASSAPGDGTQYF. In nucleotides, the CDR3 is TGTGCCAGCAGTGCCCCCGGGGACGGGACCCAGTACTTC.

The chain combines TRBV27 with TRBJ1-6, with a weak D call TRBD1 (6 bases). The CDR3 length is 15 residues. Germline lookup yields CDR1 MNHEY and CDR2 SMNVEV (reference sequence). The ends were cut back, 7 bases at V and 7 bases at J, with 17 bases in the middle. The CDR3 region has the DNA TGTGCCAGCACCTACAGGGTCTTGGGGAATTCACCCCTCCACTTT. Protein product: CASTYRVLGNSPLHF.

The chain joins TRBV5-5 to TRBJ2-1; no clear D. Germline lookup yields CDR1 SGHKS and CDR2 YYEKEE (reference sequence). CDR3 size: 12 residues. V was trimmed by 6 bases and J by 9 bases, leaving 13 bases between them. CDR3 DNA sequence: TGTGCCAGCAAAAGTCCCGGCGGTGAGCAGTTCTTC. Protein sequence: CASKSPGGEQFF.

The sample holds many counts of this clonotype. The V gene is TRBV7-6, the J gene TRBJ1-1, with D unclear. The CDR3 is 12 residues long. V was pared by 6 bases and J by 1 base, with 6 bases between. CDR1 SGHVS and CDR2 FNYEAQ come from the germline V gene. CDR3 protein: CASRGWNTEAFF. CDR3 DNA: TGTGCCAGCAGGGGCTGGAACACTGAAGCTTTCTTT.